This T cell receptor (beta chain) was recorded in a study of regulatory T cells in long-lasting Graves disease. General study points: TRBV28, TRBJ1-2 and TRBJ2-5 were segments that persistent disease favored.

Germline V gene sequence: CDR1 SEHNR, CDR2 FQNEAQ (reference sequence). The V end lost 4 bases, the J end lost 3 bases, and 25 bases lay between the germline ends. There are 18 residues in the CDR3. Note on this clonotype: The antigen is not known.

This sample's time point: persistent/refractory GD, antithyroid drugs over 5 years with positive TRAb. From PBMCs, RNA was extracted and then used to make the TCR library. Library construction for TCR beta used iRepertoire HTBI primers and Arm-PCR of CDR3 regions. One entry per CDR3 protein, called by TCRdb with MiXCR from the multiplex PCR reads. The top ten clones hold about 7% of a sample with 400,000 to 500,000 distinct CDR3 sequences, approximately 21% of them seen once. The material sequenced was peripheral blood mononuclear cells (PBMCs), taken when the disease was refractory, from a patient treated with antithyroid drugs. This TCR was recovered from a female donor with Graves disease. The V call is TRBV7-9, the J call TRBJ2-7, with D maybe TRBD2 (5 bases). This CDR3 is CASSSTRGQASSLYEQYF. In DNA, the CDR3 is TGTGCCAGCAGCTCAACGAGAGGTCAGGCTAGCTCCCTCTACGAGCAGTACTTC.